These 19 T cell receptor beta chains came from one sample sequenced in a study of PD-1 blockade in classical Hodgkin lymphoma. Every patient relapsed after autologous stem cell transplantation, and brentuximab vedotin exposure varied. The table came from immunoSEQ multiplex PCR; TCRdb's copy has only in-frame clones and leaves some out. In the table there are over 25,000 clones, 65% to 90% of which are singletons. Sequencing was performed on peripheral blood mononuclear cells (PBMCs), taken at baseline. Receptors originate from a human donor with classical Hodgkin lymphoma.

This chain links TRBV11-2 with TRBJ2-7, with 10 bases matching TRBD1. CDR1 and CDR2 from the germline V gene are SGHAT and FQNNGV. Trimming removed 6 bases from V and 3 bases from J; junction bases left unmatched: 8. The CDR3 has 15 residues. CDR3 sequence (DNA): TGTGCCAGCAGAAAACCGGGACAGGGGAACTACGAGCAGTACTTC. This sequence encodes CASRKPGQGNYEQYF.

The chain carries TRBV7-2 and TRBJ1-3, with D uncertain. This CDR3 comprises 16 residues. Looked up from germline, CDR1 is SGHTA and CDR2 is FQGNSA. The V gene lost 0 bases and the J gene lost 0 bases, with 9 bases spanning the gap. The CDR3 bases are TGTGCCAGCAGCTTAGCGGACGGATTCTCTGGAAACACCATATATTTT. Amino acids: CASSLADGFSGNTIYF.

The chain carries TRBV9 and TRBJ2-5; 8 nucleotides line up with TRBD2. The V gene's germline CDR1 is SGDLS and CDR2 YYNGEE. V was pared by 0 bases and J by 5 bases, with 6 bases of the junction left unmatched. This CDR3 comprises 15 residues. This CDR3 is CASSVASGGWETQYF. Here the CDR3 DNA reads TGTGCCAGCAGCGTAGCGAGCGGGGGTTGGGAGACCCAGTACTTC.

The CDR3 spells CASSPTSVKRSTPTIEQFF. CDR3 in DNA: TGTGCCAGCAGCCCTACATCCGTCAAGAGAAGTACTCCTACAATCGAGCAGTTCTTC. The chain uses TRBV28 and TRBJ2-1; D gene uncertain. CDR1 MDHEN and CDR2 SYDVKM come from the germline V gene. V shed 6 bases and J shed 10 bases, with 34 bases lying between them. There are 19 residues in the CDR3.

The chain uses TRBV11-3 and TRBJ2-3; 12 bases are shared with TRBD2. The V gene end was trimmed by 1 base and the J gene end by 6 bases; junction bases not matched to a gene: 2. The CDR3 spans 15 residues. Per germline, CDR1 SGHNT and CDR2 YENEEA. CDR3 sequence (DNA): TGTGCCAGCAGCTTAGCCGGACTAGCGGGGGATACGCAGTATTTT. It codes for CASSLAGLAGDTQYF.

The CDR3 spells CASSLDGGGQETQYF. The DNA for the CDR3 is TGTGCCAGCAGCTTGGACGGGGGAGGCCAAGAGACCCAGTACTTC. The J gene is TRBJ2-5, the V gene TRBV5-5, with a tentative D call TRBD2 (6 bases). The CDR3 runs 15 residues. V dropped 0 bases and J dropped 1 base, with 10 bases sitting between them. From germline, CDR1 is SGHKS and CDR2 YYEKEE (reference sequence).

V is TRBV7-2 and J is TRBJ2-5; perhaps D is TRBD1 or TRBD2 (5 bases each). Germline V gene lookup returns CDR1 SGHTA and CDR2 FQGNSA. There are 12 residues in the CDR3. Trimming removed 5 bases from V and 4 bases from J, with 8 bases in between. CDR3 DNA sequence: TGTGCCAGCAGCCCGAGGGGAGAGACCCAGTACTTC. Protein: CASSPRGETQYF. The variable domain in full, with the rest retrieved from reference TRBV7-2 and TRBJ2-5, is GAGVSQSPSNKVTEKGKDVELRCDPISGHTALYWYRQSLGQGLEFLIYFQGNSAPDKSGLPSDRFSAERTGGSVSTLTIQRTQQEDSAVYLCASSPRGETQYFGPGTRLLVL.

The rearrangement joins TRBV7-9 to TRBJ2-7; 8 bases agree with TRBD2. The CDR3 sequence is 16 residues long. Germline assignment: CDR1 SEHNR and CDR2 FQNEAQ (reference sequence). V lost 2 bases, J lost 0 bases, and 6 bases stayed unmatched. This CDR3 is CASSLSGGGPSYEQYF. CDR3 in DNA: TGTGCCAGCAGCTTATCCGGGGGGGGCCCCTCCTACGAGCAGTACTTC.

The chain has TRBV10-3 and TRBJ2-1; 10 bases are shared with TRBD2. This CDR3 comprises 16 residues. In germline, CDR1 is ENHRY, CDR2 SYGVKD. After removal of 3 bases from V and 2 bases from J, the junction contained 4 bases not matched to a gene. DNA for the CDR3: TGTGCCATCAGTGATGAGCGGGGGGGTCCCTACAATGAGCAGTTCTTC. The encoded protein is CAISDERGGPYNEQFF.

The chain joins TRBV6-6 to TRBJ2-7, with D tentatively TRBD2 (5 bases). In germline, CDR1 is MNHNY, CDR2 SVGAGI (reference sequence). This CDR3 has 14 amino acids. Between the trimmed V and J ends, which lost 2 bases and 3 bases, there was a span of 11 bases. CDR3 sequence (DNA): TGTGCCAGCAGTTACGCTGGACTGCTCTACGAGCAGTACTTC. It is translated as CASSYAGLLYEQYF.

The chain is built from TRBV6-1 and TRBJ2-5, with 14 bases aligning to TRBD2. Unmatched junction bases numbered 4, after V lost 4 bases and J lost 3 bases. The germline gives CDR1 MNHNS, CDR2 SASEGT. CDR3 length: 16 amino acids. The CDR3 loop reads CASSVGTSGGKETQYF. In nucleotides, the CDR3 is TGTGCCAGCAGTGTCGGGACTAGCGGGGGCAAAGAGACCCAGTACTTC.

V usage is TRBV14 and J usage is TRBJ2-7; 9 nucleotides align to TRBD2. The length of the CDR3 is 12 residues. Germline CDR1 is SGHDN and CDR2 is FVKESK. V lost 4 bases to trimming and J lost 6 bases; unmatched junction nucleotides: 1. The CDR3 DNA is TGTGCCAGCAGCCGGCGGGGGGGCGAGCAGTACTTC. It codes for CASSRRGGEQYF. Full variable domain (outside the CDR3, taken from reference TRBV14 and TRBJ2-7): EAGVTQFPSHSVIEKGQTVTLRCDPISGHDNLYWYRRVMGKEIKFLLHFVKESKQDESGMPNNRFLAERTGGTYSTLKVQPAELEDSGVYFCASSRRGGEQYFGPGTRLTVT.

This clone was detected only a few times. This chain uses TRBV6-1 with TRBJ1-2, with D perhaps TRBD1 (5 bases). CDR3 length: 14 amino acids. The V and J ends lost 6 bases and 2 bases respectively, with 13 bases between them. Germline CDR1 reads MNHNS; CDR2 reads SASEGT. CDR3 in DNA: TGTGCCAGCAGATCCGGGACCCACAACTATGGCTACACCTTC. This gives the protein CASRSGTHNYGYTF.

The CDR3 reads CASSPPPRYEQYF. Written as DNA, the CDR3 is TGTGCCAGCAGTCCCCCACCACGATACGAGCAGTACTTC. V is TRBV6-5 and J is TRBJ2-7; D is undetermined. V shed 5 bases and J shed 4 bases, with 12 bases lying between them. Germline loops: CDR1 MNHEY, CDR2 SVGAGI. There are 13 residues in the CDR3.

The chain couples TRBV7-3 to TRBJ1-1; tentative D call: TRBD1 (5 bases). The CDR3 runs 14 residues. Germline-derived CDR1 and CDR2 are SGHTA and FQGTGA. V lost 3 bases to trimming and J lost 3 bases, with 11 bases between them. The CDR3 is CASSLTVTDTEAFF. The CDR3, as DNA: TGTGCCAGCAGCTTGACAGTGACAGACACTGAAGCTTTCTTT. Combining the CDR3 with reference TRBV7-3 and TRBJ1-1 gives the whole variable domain GAGVSQTPSNKVTEKGKYVELRCDPISGHTALYWYRQSLGQGPEFLIYFQGTGAADDSGLPNDRFFAVRPEGSVSTLKIQRTERGDSAVYLCASSLTVTDTEAFFGQGTRLTVV.

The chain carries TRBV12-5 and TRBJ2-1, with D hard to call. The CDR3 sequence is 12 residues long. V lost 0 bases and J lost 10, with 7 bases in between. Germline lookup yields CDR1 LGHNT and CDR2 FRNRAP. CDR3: CASGLVLWEQFF. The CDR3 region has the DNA TGTGCTAGTGGTTTGGTACTGTGGGAGCAGTTCTTC.

Here the CDR3 DNA reads TGTGCCAGCAGCTTAGGACAGGACTCTGGAAACACCATATATTTT. Translating gives CASSLGQDSGNTIYF. The V and J genes are TRBV11-2 and TRBJ1-3; D is possibly TRBD1 (6 bases). Germline V gives CDR1 SGHAT, CDR2 FQNNGV. V was trimmed by 1 base and J by 0 bases, leaving 7 bases between them. The CDR3 sequence is 15 residues long.

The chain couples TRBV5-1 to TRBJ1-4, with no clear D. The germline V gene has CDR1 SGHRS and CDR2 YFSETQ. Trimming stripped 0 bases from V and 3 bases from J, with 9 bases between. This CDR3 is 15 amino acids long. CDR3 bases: TGCGCCAGCAGCTTGGTCTTATCAGCTAATGAAAAACTGTTTTTT. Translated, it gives CASSLVLSANEKLFF.

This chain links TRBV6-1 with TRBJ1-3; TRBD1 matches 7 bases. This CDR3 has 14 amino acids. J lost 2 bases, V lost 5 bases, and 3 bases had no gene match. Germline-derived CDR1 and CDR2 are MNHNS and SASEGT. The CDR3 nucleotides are TGTGCCAGCAGTATTACAGGGGCTGGAAACACCATATATTTT. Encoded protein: CASSITGAGNTIYF.